Detailed here is one TCR beta chain. These data come from a study of blood T cell repertoires in COVID-19. Study summary: Either two negative PCRs, clearance, or symptom resolution qualified Cohort 3 donors as recovered.

From germline, CDR1 is SNHLY and CDR2 FYNNEI. The trim removed 6 bases at V and 3 bases at J, leaving 4 bases unmatched. The CDR3 is made up of 13 amino acids. The table came from immunoSEQ multiplex PCR; TCRdb's copy has only in-frame clones and leaves some out. The sample contains under 150,000 clones, under 90% of which appear only once. The chain recombines TRBV2 with TRBJ2-5, with 7 bases that match TRBD2. This clonotype originated in a man in his fifties in a cohort exposed to, infected with or recovered from COVID-19 (not recorded which). The sequencing input was PBMCs or T cells enriched from blood (not recorded which). Here the CDR3 reads CASSASGEETQYF. CDR3 in DNA: TGTGCCAGCAGCGCTAGCGGCGAAGAGACCCAGTACTTC.